This passage covers 9 T cell receptor beta chains from one sample sequenced in a study of blood T cell repertoires in COVID-19. This table comes from immunoSEQ multiplex PCR, and its TCRdb copy is limited to in-frame clones, with some not included. The sample has around 140,000 clones, about 87% seen once. What was sequenced was peripheral blood. The receptors shown here come from a human donor in a cohort sampled during active COVID-19.

This clone was detected only once. This sequence joins TRBV9 and TRBJ1-2; D perhaps matches TRBD1 (6 bases). Trimming removed 0 bases from V and 5 bases from J, with 14 bases in between. CDR3 size: 15 residues. Germline lookup yields CDR1 SGDLS and CDR2 YYNGEE. CDR3 DNA: TGTGCCAGCAGCGTAGAGGGCAGGGGCGGATATGGCTACACCTTC. Translated, it gives CASSVEGRGGYGYTF.

This clone was seen only a few times. J is TRBJ1-1 and V is TRBV7-2; D possibly corresponds to TRBD1 (5 bases). V dropped 3 bases and J dropped 5 bases, with 10 bases sitting between them. Germline V gene data show CDR1 as SGHTA and CDR2 as FQGNSA. The CDR3 is 13 residues long. The CDR3 protein is CASSLTEGTEAFF. The CDR3 nucleotides are TGTGCCAGCAGCTTGACGGAGGGGACTGAAGCTTTCTTT.

The chain has TRBV5-1 and TRBJ2-1; 7 positions agree with TRBD2. Germline V gene lookup returns CDR1 SGHRS and CDR2 YFSETQ. J was trimmed by 6 bases and V by 4 bases; bases with no gene match: 4. This CDR3 is built from 13 residues. The chain's CDR3 is CASSIGLVNEQFF. The CDR3 DNA sequence: TGCGCCAGCAGCATAGGACTAGTCAATGAGCAGTTCTTC.

The rearrangement uses TRBV27 and TRBJ1-2, with no clear D. The CDR3 spans 14 residues. Germline CDR1 MNHEY, CDR2 SMNVEV (reference sequence). Trimming stripped 0 bases from V and 6 bases from J, with 11 bases between. The CDR3 region is CASSLSRLADGYTF. The DNA of the CDR3 is TGTGCCAGCAGTTTATCGAGGCTTGCCGATGGCTACACCTTC.

In this sample, this clone turned up once. The V gene is TRBV29-1, the J gene TRBJ2-1; TRBD1 aligns across 10 bases. Germline loops: CDR1 SQVTM, CDR2 ANQGSEA. V shed 6 bases and J 9 bases; nucleotides not matched to a gene: 17. The CDR3 spans 16 residues. CDR3 DNA: TGCAGCGTGGAACGGGGGGCGGGACAGGGGATCAGTGAGCAGTTCTTC. Translation gives CSVERGAGQGISEQFF.

This chain connects TRBV19 to TRBJ2-4; 8 bases map to TRBD1. Germline V lookup: CDR1 LNHDA, CDR2 SQIVND (reference sequence). The CDR3 contains 16 residues. J gave up 2 bases and V 1 base, and 4 bases lay outside the gene matches. The CDR3 DNA follows: TGTGCCAGTAGTATAGGGACAGGGCCATCCAAAAACATTCAGTACTTC. Translating gives CASSIGTGPSKNIQYF.

The chain recombines TRBV11-2 with TRBJ2-2, with D possibly matching TRBD1 (6 bases). The length of the CDR3 is 15 residues. CDR1 and CDR2 from the germline V gene are SGHAT and FQNNGV. V was trimmed by 1 base and J by 1 base, leaving 7 bases between them. DNA for the CDR3: TGTGCCAGCAGCTTAGGACAGGAGAACACCGGGGAGCTGTTTTTT. It codes for CASSLGQENTGELFF.

In regard to this clone: The junction and the germline gene differ at one end; a read error may be behind it. The chain recombines TRBV7-7 with TRBJ2-2, with D perhaps matching TRBD2 (6 bases). Germline V gives CDR1 SSHAT, CDR2 FNYEAQ (reference sequence). The CDR3 is made up of 16 amino acids. This CDR3 is CASSLYSTSESGELFF. In nucleotides, the CDR3 is TGTGCTAGCAGCTTATATTCGACTAGTGAGTCCGGGGAGCTGTTTTTT.

This clone showed up just a few times. The chain recombines TRBV7-2 with TRBJ1-5; D gene uncertain. V lost 1 base and J lost 0, with 7 bases in between. CDR1 and CDR2 (germline): SGHTA, FQGNSA. The CDR3 extends over 15 amino acids. CDR3 in amino acids: CASSLVTGSNQPQHF. CDR3 sequence (DNA): TGTGCCAGCAGCTTAGTTACGGGTAGCAATCAGCCCCAGCATTTT.